This T cell receptor (beta chain) stems from a study of T cell repertoires in cytomegalovirus infection. About the research overall: The authors relied on CMV epitopes, both recently identified HLA-C-restricted and well-studied HLA-B-restricted. Through public TCR beta signatures, both CMV infection and matching HLA type were indicated. Study-wide findings and caveats: Dominating the ex vivo response were TCR beta clonotypes that were CMV-specific and HLA-C-restricted.

TCRdb itself ran the reads through MiXCR, one entry per CDR3 protein. This sample has roughly 920,000 distinct CDR3 sequences; less than 40% occur once, and the top ten carry roughly an eighth. This clonotype occurred a few times. Antigen unknown. The CDR3 length is 14 residues. Germline lookup yields CDR1 SQVTM and CDR2 ANQGSEA. Trimming cost V 7 bases and J 1 base; bases outside gene matches: 6. The specimen was cultured CD8+ T cells from PBMCs, collected from culture after CMV antigen stimulation. The origin of this receptor is a human donor in good health (CMV status not recorded). Some clones in this sample may be carry-over from other donors' samples. V and J are TRBV29-1 and TRBJ2-2, with TRBD1 identical over 7 bases. The CDR3 DNA reads as TGCAGCGCTCACGGGACAGAGAACACCGGGGAGCTGTTTTTT. It codes for CSAHGTENTGELFF.